The 12 T cell receptor beta chains reported below all come from one sample, sequenced in a study of spatial heterogeneity in lung cancer. The antigens for these receptors are not known. One entry per CDR3 protein results from TCRdb running MiXCR on the 5' RACE reads. The sample yields approximately 3,000 distinct CDR3 sequences, about 6.8% seen once. Study conclusions and caveats: The number of expanded tumor alpha and beta chains correlated with mutation number.

Time point meaning: sample taken at primary tumor resection. The input for sequencing was lung tumor tissue, taken at surgery. Receptors originate from a male donor with early-stage non-small cell lung cancer.

By sample fraction, this clonotype is medium-sized. As an off-target read in a library built for alpha chains, this beta chain has a frequency of little significance. The chain couples TRBV6-5 to TRBJ2-7; weak D call: TRBD2 (6 bases). The CDR3 loop spans 17 amino acids. V was cut by 0 bases and J by 0 bases, with 15 bases left in between. CDR1 MNHEY and CDR2 SVGAGI come from the germline V gene. CDR3: CASSYSTPGLPSYEQYF. In DNA, the CDR3 is TGTGCCAGCAGTTACTCGACCCCGGGACTTCCCTCCTACGAGCAGTACTTC.

This clonotype is medium-sized (0.01 to 0.1%) within its sample. This beta chain is a stray sequence in a library constructed for alpha chains; its clone size is not meaningful. The chain recombines TRBV12-3 or TRBV12-4 with TRBJ2-3; weak D call: TRBD1 (5 bases). V shed 8 bases and J shed 9 bases, with 15 bases lying between them. The CDR3 spans 12 residues. CDR3 bases: TGTGCCAGCGGTAGGGGTAGGGGCACGCAGTATTTT. Its protein product is CASGRGRGTQYF.

This clonotype ranks as medium-sized. The library was prepared for alpha chains; this beta chain is a stray read, so its frequency means little. V gene TRBV4-2 combines with J gene TRBJ1-2; 8 nucleotides match TRBD1. Germline lookup yields CDR1 LGHNA and CDR2 YNFKEQ. CDR3 length: 15 residues. V gave up 1 base and J gave up 5 bases; unmatched junction bases: 6. The CDR3 nucleotides are TGTGCCAGCAGCCAAGGCCAGGGGGCGGGATATGGCTACACCTTC. Its protein product is CASSQGQGAGYGYTF.

This clonotype is medium-sized. The library was designed around alpha chains, so this beta chain is a stray read whose abundance carries little weight. The chain joins TRBV7-2 to TRBJ1-6; no definite D call. The CDR3 sequence is 13 residues long. The V gene's germline CDR1 is SGHTA and CDR2 FQGNSA. V dropped 1 base and J dropped 14 bases, with 12 bases sitting between them. CDR3 protein: CASSLVGMSALHF. CDR3 sequence (DNA): TGTGCCAGCAGCTTAGTGGGGATGAGTGCCCTCCACTTT.

The table lists this clonotype with many counts. This beta chain represents an off-target read in a library built for alpha chains; its size is of limited meaning. This CDR3 is CSVMGARGNTIYF. DNA for the CDR3: TGCAGCGTAATGGGGGCGCGGGGAAACACCATATATTTT. The J gene is TRBJ1-3, the V gene TRBV29-1, with D possibly matching TRBD1 (6 bases). The CDR3 has 13 residues. V lost 6 bases and J lost 4, with 13 bases in between. CDR1 is SQVTM, CDR2 ANQGSEA, per germline.

By sample share, this clonotype is medium-sized. A library prepared for alpha chains yielded this beta chain as an off-target read; its size is of little meaning. The chain combines TRBV5-6 with TRBJ2-5, with D perhaps matching TRBD1 (6 bases). Germline CDR1 is SGHDT and CDR2 is YYEEEE. CDR3 length: 13 amino acids. Trimming took 0 bases from V and 5 from J, leaving 8 bases between them. The CDR3 loop reads CASSLAQGETQYF. CDR3 nucleotide sequence: TGTGCCAGCAGCTTGGCTCAGGGGGAGACCCAGTACTTC.

Sample share makes this clonotype medium-sized. This beta chain lies outside the target of a library built for alpha chains; its clone size means little. Here the CDR3 reads CASSRTGTGGYEQYF. The CDR3 DNA is TGTGCCAGCAGCCGGACCGGGACAGGGGGATACGAGCAGTACTTC. The chain links TRBV6-5 to TRBJ2-7, with 11 bases lining up with TRBD1. Germline V gives CDR1 MNHEY, CDR2 SVGAGI. With V trimmed by 6 bases and J by 4 bases, 8 bases remained unmatched. This CDR3 contains 15 residues.

By share, this clonotype counts as medium-sized. A library prepared for alpha chains yielded this beta chain as an off-target read; its size is of little meaning. The chain is built from TRBV4-2 and TRBJ2-1; D is unclear. V lost 0 bases and J lost 2, with 8 bases in between. The CDR3 runs to 15 residues. Germline V gene data show CDR1 as LGHNA and CDR2 as YNFKEQ. DNA of the CDR3: TGTGCCAGCAGCCAAGAGGAAGAGGCCTACAATGAGCAGTTCTTC. Protein: CASSQEEEAYNEQFF.

This clonotype ranks as medium-sized. Here the CDR3 omits its conserved ending phenylalanine or tryptophan, so a read error is the likely source. Since it is a stray read in a library aimed at alpha chains, this beta chain has a size that is not meaningful. The V call is TRBV24-1, the J call TRBJ1-1; no clear D. Germline CDR1 is KGHDR and CDR2 is SFDVKD. The CDR3 runs 17 residues. V lost 4 bases, J lost 11 bases, and 28 bases lay in between. CDR3 protein: CATSEDGGPPIAVCAFY. As DNA, the CDR3 is TGTGCCACCAGTGAAGACGGAGGGCCACCGATCGCAGTTTGTGCTTTCTAT.

By share, this clonotype counts as medium-sized. The size of this beta chain means little, since it is a stray read in a library made for alpha chains. The chain uses TRBV4-2 and TRBJ2-5; possible D gene TRBD2, 7 bases. Germline V gene sequence: CDR1 LGHNA, CDR2 YNFKEQ. The V end lost 0 bases, the J end lost 7 bases, and 15 bases lay between the germline ends. CDR3 length equals 15 residues. The chain's CDR3 is CASSQDGGAGGTQYF. The CDR3 region has the DNA TGTGCCAGCAGCCAAGATGGGGGGGCTGGCGGGACCCAGTACTTC.

By share, this clonotype ranks as medium-sized. For a library built for alpha chains, this beta chain is a stray read; little rests on its size. This chain joins TRBV9 and TRBJ2-3, with D perhaps matching TRBD1 (6 bases). The CDR3 totals 14 residues. V lost 3 bases and J 4 bases, leaving 12 bases between the germline ends. Per germline, CDR1 SGDLS and CDR2 YYNGEE. The CDR3, as DNA: TGTGCCAGCAGCGCCCAGGGGTTTTCAGATACGCAGTATTTT. It encodes CASSAQGFSDTQYF.

Judged by abundance, this clonotype is medium-sized. This beta chain turned up in a library designed for alpha chains; as an off-target read, its abundance says little. V and J are TRBV7-3 and TRBJ2-5, with D uncertain. This CDR3 is 13 amino acids long. Germline assignment: CDR1 SGHTA and CDR2 FQGTGA. V dropped 5 bases and J dropped 4 bases, with 11 bases sitting between them. CDR3 in DNA: TGTGCCAGCAGCCGTGGGGTTCGAGAGACCCAGTACTTC. It yields the protein CASSRGVRETQYF.